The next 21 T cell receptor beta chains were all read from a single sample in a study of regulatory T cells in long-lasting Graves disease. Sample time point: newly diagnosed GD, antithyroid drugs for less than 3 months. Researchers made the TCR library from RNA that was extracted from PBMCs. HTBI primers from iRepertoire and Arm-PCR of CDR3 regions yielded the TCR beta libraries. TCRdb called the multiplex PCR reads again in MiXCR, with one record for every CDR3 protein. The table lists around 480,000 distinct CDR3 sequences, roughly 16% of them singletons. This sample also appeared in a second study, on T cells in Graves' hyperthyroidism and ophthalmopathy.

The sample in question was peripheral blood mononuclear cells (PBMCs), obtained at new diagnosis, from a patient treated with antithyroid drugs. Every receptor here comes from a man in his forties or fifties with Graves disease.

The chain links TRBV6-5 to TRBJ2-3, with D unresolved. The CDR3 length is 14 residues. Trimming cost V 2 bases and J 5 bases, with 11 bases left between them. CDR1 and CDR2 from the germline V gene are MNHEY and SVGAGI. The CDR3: CASSYRSSKDTQYF. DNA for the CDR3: TGTGCCAGCAGTTACCGGAGTAGTAAAGATACGCAGTATTTT.

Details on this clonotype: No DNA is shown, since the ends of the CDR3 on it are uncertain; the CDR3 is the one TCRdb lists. The CDR3 protein is CAWGQGAPYNGQSF. The V and J genes are TRBV30 and TRBJ2-4; TRBD1 reflects the table's D call only, with no check against the DNA. With termini counted, the CDR3 has 14 amino acids. CDR1 is GTSNPN, CDR2 SVGIG, per germline (reference sequence).

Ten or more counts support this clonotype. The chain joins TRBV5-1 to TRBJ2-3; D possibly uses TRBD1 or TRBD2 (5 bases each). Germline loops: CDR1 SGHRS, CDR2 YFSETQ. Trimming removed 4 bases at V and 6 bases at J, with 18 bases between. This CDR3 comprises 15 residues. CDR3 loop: CASSTGTDRSDTQYF. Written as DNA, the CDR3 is TGCGCCAGCAGCACCGGGACCGATAGGTCGGATACGCAGTATTTT.

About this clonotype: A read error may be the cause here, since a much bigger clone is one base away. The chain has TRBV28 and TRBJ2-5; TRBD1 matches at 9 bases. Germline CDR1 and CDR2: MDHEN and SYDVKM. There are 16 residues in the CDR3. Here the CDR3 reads CASSLPNRGPRETRYF. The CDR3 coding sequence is TGTGCCAGCAGTTTGCCGAACAGGGGGCCGCGGGAGACCCGGTACTTC. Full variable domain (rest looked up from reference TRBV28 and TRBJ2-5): DVKVTQSSRYLVKRTGEKVFLECVQDMDHENMFWYRQDPGLGLRLIYFSYDVKMKEKGDIPEGYSVSREKKERFSLILESASTNQTSMYLCASSLPNRGPRETRYFGPGTRLLVL.

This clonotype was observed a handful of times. The CDR3 DNA reads TGTGCCACCAGCCCCCGAGTAGCGGGAGATACGCAGTATTTT. Residues: CATSPRVAGDTQYF. The V call is TRBV24-1, the J call TRBJ2-3, with 7 positions matching TRBD2. J was trimmed by 5 bases and V by 7 bases; bases with no gene match: 8. The CDR3 sequence is 14 residues long. The germline CDR1 and CDR2 sequences are KGHDR and SFDVKD.

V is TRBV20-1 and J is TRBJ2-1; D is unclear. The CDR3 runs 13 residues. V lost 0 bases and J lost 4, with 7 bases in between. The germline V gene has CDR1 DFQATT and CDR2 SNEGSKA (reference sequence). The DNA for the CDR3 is TGCAGTGCTAGAGAGGAGAGGTACAATGAGCAGTTCTTC. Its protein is CSAREERYNEQFF.

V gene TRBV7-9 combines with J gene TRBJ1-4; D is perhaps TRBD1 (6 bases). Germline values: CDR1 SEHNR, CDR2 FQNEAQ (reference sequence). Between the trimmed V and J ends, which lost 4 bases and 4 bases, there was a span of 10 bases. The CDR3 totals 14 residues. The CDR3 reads CASSSTGVNEKLFF. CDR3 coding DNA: TGTGCCAGCAGCTCGACAGGAGTTAATGAAAAACTGTTTTTT.

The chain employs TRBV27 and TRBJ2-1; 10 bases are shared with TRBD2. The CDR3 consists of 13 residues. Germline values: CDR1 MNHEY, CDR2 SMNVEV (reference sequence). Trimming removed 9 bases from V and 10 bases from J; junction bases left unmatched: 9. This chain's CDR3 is CASKAGGGTEQFF. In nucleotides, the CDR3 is TGTGCCAGTAAAGCGGGGGGGGGGACCGAGCAGTTCTTC.

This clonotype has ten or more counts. DNA of the CDR3: TGCAGTGCTAGATCCCCTAGGAGCTCAGGCTCCTACAATGAGCAGTTCTTC. This translates into CSARSPRSSGSYNEQFF. The chain has TRBV20-1 and TRBJ2-1; D not resolved. The CDR3 is 17 amino acids. Germline V gives CDR1 DFQATT, CDR2 SNEGSKA (reference sequence). Trimming removed 2 bases from V and 0 bases from J, with 17 bases in between.

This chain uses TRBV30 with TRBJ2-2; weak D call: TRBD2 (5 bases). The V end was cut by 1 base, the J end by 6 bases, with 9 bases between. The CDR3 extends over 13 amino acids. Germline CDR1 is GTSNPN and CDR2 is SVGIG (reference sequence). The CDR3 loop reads CAWSGILAGELFF. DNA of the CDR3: TGTGCCTGGAGTGGTATACTAGCCGGGGAGCTGTTTTTT.

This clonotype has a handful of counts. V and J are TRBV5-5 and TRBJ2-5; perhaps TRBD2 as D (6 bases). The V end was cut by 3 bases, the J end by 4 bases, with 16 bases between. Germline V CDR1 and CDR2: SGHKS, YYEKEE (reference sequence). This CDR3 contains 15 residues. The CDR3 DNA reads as TGTGCCAGCAGCTCTACGGGACTTTCAGTAGAGACCCAGTACTTC. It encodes CASSSTGLSVETQYF.

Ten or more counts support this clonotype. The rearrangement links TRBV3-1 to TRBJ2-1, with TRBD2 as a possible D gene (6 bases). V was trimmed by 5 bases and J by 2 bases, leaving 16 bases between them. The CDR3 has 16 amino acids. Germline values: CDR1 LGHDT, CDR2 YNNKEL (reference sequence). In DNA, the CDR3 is TGTGCCAGCAGCTCCCGACTAGGGGAGACCTACAATGAGCAGTTCTTC. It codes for CASSSRLGETYNEQFF.

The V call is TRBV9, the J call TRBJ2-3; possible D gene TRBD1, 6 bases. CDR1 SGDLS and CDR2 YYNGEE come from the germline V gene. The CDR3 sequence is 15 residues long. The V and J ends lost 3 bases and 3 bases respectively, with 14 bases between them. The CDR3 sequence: CASSEGQVKTDTQYF. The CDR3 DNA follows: TGTGCCAGCAGCGAGGGACAAGTCAAAACAGATACGCAGTATTTT.

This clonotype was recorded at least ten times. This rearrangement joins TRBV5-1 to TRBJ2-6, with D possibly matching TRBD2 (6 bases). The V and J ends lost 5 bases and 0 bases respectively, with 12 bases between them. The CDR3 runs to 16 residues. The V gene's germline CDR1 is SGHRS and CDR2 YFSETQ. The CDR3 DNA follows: TGCGCCAGCAGGGGAGGCCTGGTCTCTGGGGCCAACGTCCTGACTTTC. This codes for CASRGGLVSGANVLTF.

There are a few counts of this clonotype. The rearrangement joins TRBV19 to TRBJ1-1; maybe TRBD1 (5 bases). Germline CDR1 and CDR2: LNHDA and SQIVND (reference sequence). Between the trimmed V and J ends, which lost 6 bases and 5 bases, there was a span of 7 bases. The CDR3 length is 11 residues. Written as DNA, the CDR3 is TGTGCCAGTAGCGGGGCTACTGAAGCTTTCTTT. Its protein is CASSGATEAFF.

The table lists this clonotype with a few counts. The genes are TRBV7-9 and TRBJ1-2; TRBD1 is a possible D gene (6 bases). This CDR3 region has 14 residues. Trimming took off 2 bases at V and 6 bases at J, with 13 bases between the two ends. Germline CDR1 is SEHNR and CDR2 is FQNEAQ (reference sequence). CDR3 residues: CASSLYGGADGYTF. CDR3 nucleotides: TGTGCCAGCAGCTTATATGGGGGCGCAGATGGCTACACCTTC.

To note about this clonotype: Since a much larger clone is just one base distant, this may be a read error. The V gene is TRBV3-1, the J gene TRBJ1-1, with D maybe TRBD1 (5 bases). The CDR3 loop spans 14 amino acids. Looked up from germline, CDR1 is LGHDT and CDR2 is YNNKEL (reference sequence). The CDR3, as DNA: TGTGCCAGCGGCCAAAAAGGGAGGGGAGGTAGAGCTTTCTTT. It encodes CASGQKGRGGRAFF.

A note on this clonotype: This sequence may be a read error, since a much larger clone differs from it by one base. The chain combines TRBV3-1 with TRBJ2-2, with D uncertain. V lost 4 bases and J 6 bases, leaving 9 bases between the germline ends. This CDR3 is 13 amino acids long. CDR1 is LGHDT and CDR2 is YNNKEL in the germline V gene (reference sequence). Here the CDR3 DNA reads TGTGCCAGCAGCCCAGGTGTCCCCGGGGAGCTGTTTTTT. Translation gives CASSPGVPGELFF.

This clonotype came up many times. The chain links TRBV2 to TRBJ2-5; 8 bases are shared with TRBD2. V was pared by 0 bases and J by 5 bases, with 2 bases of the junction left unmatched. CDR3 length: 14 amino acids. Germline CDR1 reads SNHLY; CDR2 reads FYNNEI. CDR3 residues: CASSEAGGRETQYF. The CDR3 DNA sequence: TGTGCCAGCAGTGAAGCAGGCGGGAGGGAGACCCAGTACTTC.

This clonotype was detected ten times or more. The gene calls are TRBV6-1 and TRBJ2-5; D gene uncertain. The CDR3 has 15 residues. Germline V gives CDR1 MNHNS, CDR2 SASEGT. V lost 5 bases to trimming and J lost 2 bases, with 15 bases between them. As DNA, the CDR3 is TGTGCCAGCAGTCGACTGAGGACGGCACAAGAGACCCAGTACTTC. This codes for CASSRLRTAQETQYF.

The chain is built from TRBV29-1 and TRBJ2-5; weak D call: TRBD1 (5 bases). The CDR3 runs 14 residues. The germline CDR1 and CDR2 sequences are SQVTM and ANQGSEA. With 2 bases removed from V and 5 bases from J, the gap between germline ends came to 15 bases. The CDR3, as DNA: TGCAGCGTTGAAAGGGGCAGGGCGAGGGAGACCCAGTACTTC. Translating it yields CSVERGRARETQYF.